One and the same sample provided the 8 T cell receptor beta chains below, sequenced in a study of CD8+ T cells in alopecia areata. CD4, CD8alpha, NKG2D, NKG2ACE and other markers were used to sort pooled cutaneous lymph node cells. Investigators isolated RNA and reverse transcribed it into cDNA to act as the sequencing template. Clones were sequenced by immunoSEQ multiplex PCR, and TCRdb holds only the in-frame ones, with some missing. This sample carries about 300,000 clones, none of them present only once. Sequencing input: CD4+ T cells sorted from a lymph node. The origin of the receptors is a C3H/HeJ mouse with alopecia areata. The mouse strain carries the MHC haplotype H2-k.

This clone was seen at least ten times. Mouse gene names apply. The CDR3 end lies 4 residues beyond the end of the read and is filled in from the germline J gene. The chain is built from TRBV17 and TRBJ1-1, with 7 positions matching TRBD1. Germline loops: CDR1 MNHDT, CDR2 YYDKIL. The V segment lost 7 bases and the J segment 3 bases; nucleotides outside the gene matches: 8. The CDR3 has 14 amino acids. CDR3 in amino acids: CASMGQTGDTEVFF. The part of the CDR3 DNA that was read is TGTGCTAGCATGGGCCAAACAGGGGACACA.

Comment on this clone: These gene names are mouse names. The CDR3 end falls 4 residues outside the read, so it is completed with the germline J gene. V gene TRBV19 combines with J gene TRBJ2-1, with 11 positions matching TRBD2. Looked up from germline, CDR1 is FNHDT and CDR2 is SITEND (reference sequence). The ends lost 5 bases at V and 1 base at J; junction bases unmatched: 5. The CDR3 runs to 16 residues. The DNA read from the CDR3 is TGTGCCAGCAGACCCGGGACTGGGGGAAACTATGCT. This encodes CASRPGTGGNYA. The full CDR3 sequence reads CASRPGTGGNYAEQFF.

As regards this clone: All gene names here are mouse names. From the germline J gene comes the end of the CDR3, since the read stops 4 residues before it. The V call is TRBV13-1, the J call TRBJ2-7; D may be TRBD1 (5 bases). CDR3 length: 14 amino acids. Germline V CDR1 and CDR2: NSHNY, SYGAGN. V was trimmed by 3 bases and J by 0 bases, leaving 10 bases between them. The CDR3 spells CASSVYRSSYEQYF. The sequenced CDR3 bases are TGTGCCAGCAGTGTGTACAGGAGCTCCTAT.

This clone was seen a handful of times. Genes here carry mouse names. The read is 4 residues too short to cover the CDR3 end, so that end is filled in from the germline J gene. The same CDR3 is also encoded by other DNA sequences in this sample. The chain recombines TRBV5 with TRBJ2-7; 7 nucleotides align to TRBD2. The CDR3 runs 15 residues. V trimming: 2 bases; J trimming: 0 bases; junction bases outside the gene matches: 4. Germline V gene lookup returns CDR1 LGHNA and CDR2 YNLKQL (reference sequence). The DNA read from the CDR3 is TGTGCCAGCAGCCAAACTGGGGCGAGCTCCTAT. Amino acids: CASSQTGASSY. The complete CDR3 protein is CASSQTGASSYEQYF.

This clone was counted only a few times. Here the gene names and germline are mouse. With the read ending 4 residues before the CDR3 end, the germline J gene is used to fill in that end. The chain employs TRBV13-2 and TRBJ2-7, with 10 bases fitting TRBD2. The CDR3 totals 15 residues. The junction had 5 bases not matched to a gene; V was cut back by 5 bases and J by 0 bases. The germline CDR1 and CDR2 sequences are NNHNN and SYGAGS (reference sequence). The DNA read from the CDR3 is TGTGCCAGCGGATACTGGGGGGGGATCTCCTAT. It translates to CASGYWGGISY. The full CDR3 sequence reads CASGYWGGISYEQYF.

This clone was recorded many times. Gene names are the mouse ones. The read ends 4 residues before the CDR3 terminus; that terminus is restored from the germline J gene. The rearrangement links TRBV1 to TRBJ2-3, with TRBD2 identical over 7 bases. Germline assignment: CDR1 NSQYPW and CDR2 LRSPGD (reference sequence). The V and J ends lost 8 bases and 0 bases, in that order; junction bases with no gene match: 8. CDR3 size: 15 residues. This CDR3 is CTCGLTGSSAETLYF. The CDR3 bases that were read are TGCACCTGCGGGTTGACTGGGAGTAGTGCAGAA.

Points on this clone: Gene names follow the mouse nomenclature. The read ends 4 residues shy of where the CDR3 ends; the end is completed using the germline J gene. The chain combines TRBV5 with TRBJ2-7; D is possibly TRBD1 (5 bases). Trimming stripped 1 base from V and 0 bases from J, with 10 bases between. The CDR3 covers 15 residues. CDR1 is LGHNA and CDR2 is YNLKQL in the germline V gene (reference sequence). The CDR3 protein is CASSQGTRSSYEQYF. The sequenced CDR3 bases are TGTGCCAGCAGCCAAGGGACAAGGAGCTCCTAT.

This clone showed up just a few times. The genes are named according to mouse. The CDR3 protein is CASSSDSTNTEVFF. Partial CDR3 DNA: TGTGCCAGCAGTTCTGACAGCACAAACACA. The chain links TRBV13-1 to TRBJ1-1, with a weak D call TRBD1 (5 bases). The sequenced fragment ends 4 residues before the CDR3 boundary, so the rest is inferred from the germline J gene. Looked up from germline, CDR1 is NSHNY and CDR2 is SYGAGN. V was trimmed by 4 bases and J by 0 bases, leaving 10 bases between them. This CDR3 has 14 amino acids.